A single sample is the source of the 13 T cell receptor beta chains below, sequenced in a study of early stage breast cancer tumors. Libraries were prepared by immunoSEQ multiplex PCR; TCRdb keeps only in-frame clonotypes and omits some of them. Of about 30,000 clones detected, 72% appear once; the ten largest clones hold roughly 31%. The sequenced material came from blood. These receptors all stem from a person aged 50-59 years with breast cancer.

The gene calls are TRBV10-3 and TRBJ1-3; no definite D call. CDR1 is ENHRY and CDR2 is SYGVKD in the germline V gene. The CDR3 is 13 amino acids. The V end lost 8 bases, the J end lost 3 bases, and 11 bases lay between the germline ends. As DNA, the CDR3 is TGTGCCATCCGAGGGATAATTGGAAACACCATATATTTT. Protein product: CAIRGIIGNTIYF.

This chain connects TRBV27 to TRBJ2-2; perhaps D is TRBD1 or TRBD2 (5 bases each). Between the trimmed V and J ends, which lost 5 bases and 6 bases, there was a span of 25 bases. Germline V gene data show CDR1 as MNHEY and CDR2 as SMNVEV (reference sequence). This CDR3 contains 18 residues. The CDR3 region has the DNA TGTGCCAGCAGTGCCCCCAGACAGCTTTCGAGGGCCGCCGGGGAGCTGTTTTTT. This sequence encodes CASSAPRQLSRAAGELFF.

The rearrangement uses TRBV23-1 and TRBJ1-1, with TRBD1 matching over 8 bases. TRBV23-1 is flagged as an ORF with uncertain function. Unmatched junction bases numbered 12, after V lost 3 bases and J lost 0 bases. The CDR3 sequence is 18 residues long. Here the CDR3 reads CASSQRPGTGEMNTEAFF. The CDR3 nucleotides are TGCGCCAGCAGTCAGCGTCCGGGGACAGGAGAGATGAACACTGAAGCTTTCTTT.

The genes are TRBV18 and TRBJ1-4; 12 nucleotides align to TRBD1. V was clipped by 6 bases and J by 2 bases; unmatched bases: 7. Per the germline V gene, CDR1 is KGHSH and CDR2 is LQKENI. This CDR3 is 17 amino acids long. This chain's CDR3 is CASSPGQGAGTNEKLFF. Here the CDR3 DNA reads TGTGCCAGCTCGCCGGGACAGGGGGCTGGCACTAATGAAAAACTGTTTTTT.

This chain links TRBV7-2 with TRBJ2-1; D ambiguous. The CDR3 loop spans 13 amino acids. Germline CDR1 reads SGHTA; CDR2 reads FQGNSA. With 0 bases removed from V and 5 bases from J, the gap between germline ends came to 5 bases. CDR3 bases: TGTGCCAGCAGCTTAGCCCGGGACAATGAGCAGTTCTTC. It encodes CASSLARDNEQFF.

This clone was found a few times. The chain employs TRBV10-3 and TRBJ1-1; no firm D call. Trimming shortened V by 4 bases and J by 1 base, and 7 bases separated the two germline ends. CDR3 length: 13 amino acids. Germline CDR1 is ENHRY and CDR2 is SYGVKD. The DNA for the CDR3 is TGTGCCATCAGTGTGGGTGGGAACACTGAAGCTTTCTTT. Translating it yields CAISVGGNTEAFF.

V is TRBV15 and J is TRBJ1-1, with TRBD1 matching 8 bases. Germline CDR1 is LNHNV and CDR2 is YYDKDF (reference sequence). The CDR3 loop spans 15 amino acids. Losses at the gene ends were 5 bases for V and 5 bases for J; bases not matched to a gene: 10. CDR3 protein: CATSRDRSPLTEAFF. The CDR3 DNA reads as TGTGCCACCAGCCGGGACAGGTCTCCCTTAACTGAAGCTTTCTTT.

V usage is TRBV6-1 and J usage is TRBJ2-5, with 10 bases identical to TRBD2. There are 20 residues in the CDR3. Losses at the gene ends were 3 bases for V and 0 bases for J; bases not matched to a gene: 16. Germline CDR1 is MNHNS and CDR2 is SASEGT. CDR3 in DNA: TGTGCCAGCAGTGATACTAGCGGGACTTCAGTCTGGGTAAACCAAGAGACCCAGTACTTC. Translating gives CASSDTSGTSVWVNQETQYF.

The chain carries TRBV4-2 and TRBJ1-1; TRBD1 might be the D (5 bases). CDR1 and CDR2 from the germline V gene are LGHNA and YNFKEQ. V shed 1 base and J shed 6 bases, with 12 bases lying between them. This CDR3 has 14 amino acids. The CDR3 spells CASSQGGRAPEAFF. The DNA of the CDR3 is TGTGCCAGCAGCCAAGGGGGCAGGGCCCCTGAAGCTTTCTTT.

The J gene is TRBJ1-5, the V gene TRBV5-1, with D hard to call. Germline CDR1 is SGHRS and CDR2 is YFSETQ. The CDR3 contains 14 residues. V was cut by 0 bases and J by 0 bases, with 4 bases left in between. The CDR3: CASSLGGSNQPQHF. CDR3 nucleotide sequence: TGCGCCAGCAGCTTGGGGGGTAGCAATCAGCCCCAGCATTTT. The variable domain in full, with the rest retrieved from reference TRBV5-1 and TRBJ1-5, is KAGVTQTPRYLIKTRGQQVTLSCSPISGHRSVSWYQQTPGQGLQFLFEYFSETQRNKGNFPGRFSGRQFSNSRSEMNVSTLELGDSALYLCASSLGGSNQPQHFGDGTRLSIL.

This chain connects TRBV18 to TRBJ2-5; D is unresolved. This CDR3 spans 15 amino acids. The germline gives CDR1 KGHSH, CDR2 LQKENI. The V end was cut by 8 bases, the J end by 5 bases, with 21 bases between. The CDR3 loop reads CASTLRGIESETQYF. The CDR3 bases are TGTGCCAGCACCCTAAGAGGCATTGAGTCGGAGACCCAGTACTTC.

The genes are TRBV6-1 and TRBJ2-5; perhaps TRBD2 as D (5 bases). Germline values: CDR1 MNHNS, CDR2 SASEGT. CDR3 length: 12 residues. Between the trimmed V and J ends, which lost 6 bases and 1 base, there was a span of 6 bases. The CDR3 nucleotides are TGTGCCAGCAGGGCGGGCCAAGAGACCCAGTACTTC. This translates into CASRAGQETQYF.

This clone showed up just once. This chain links TRBV7-9 with TRBJ1-6; D is undetermined. CDR3 length: 12 residues. CDR1 is SEHNR, CDR2 FQNEAQ, per germline (reference sequence). V was pared by 1 base and J by 10 bases, with 5 bases between. The CDR3 sequence is CASSLGGSPLHF. The CDR3 nucleotides read TGTGCCAGCAGCTTAGGGGGATCACCCCTCCACTTT.